These 28 T cell receptor beta chains were all obtained from the same sample, sequenced in a study of T cells in localized non-small cell lung cancer. Generated by immunoSEQ multiplex PCR, the TCRdb table keeps only in-frame clones and is missing some. This table holds roughly 2,200 clones, approximately 25% found once. This material consisted of lung tumor tissue, taken before any cancer treatment. These receptors were taken from a woman aged 40-69 years with stage III lung adenocarcinoma.

This clone showed up just a few times. This sequence joins TRBV30 and TRBJ1-5; D possibly corresponds to TRBD1 (5 bases). Trimming removed 0 bases from V and 7 bases from J, with 16 bases in between. CDR3 length: 15 residues. Germline values: CDR1 GTSNPN, CDR2 SVGIG (reference sequence). The CDR3 reads CAWSVRGGGGQPQHF. The CDR3 nucleotides read TGTGCCTGGAGTGTACGTGGGGGAGGAGGCCAGCCCCAGCATTTT.

This clone has a handful of counts. The chain couples TRBV11-3 to TRBJ1-2, with no clear D. Looked up from germline, CDR1 is SGHNT and CDR2 is YENEEA. The CDR3 loop spans 15 amino acids. Trimming left V 1 base short and J 4 bases short, with 13 bases between. CDR3 in DNA: TGTGCCAGCAGCTTAGGGCCTCGGGTTAGCTATGGCTACACCTTC. This codes for CASSLGPRVSYGYTF.

A few counts support this clone. The gene calls are TRBV6-8 and TRBJ1-3, with D perhaps TRBD1 (6 bases). The CDR3 is 15 residues long. Germline CDR1 is MNHGY and CDR2 is SAAAGT. V gave up 5 bases and J gave up 0 bases, with 11 bases separating them. The CDR3 DNA sequence: TGTGCCAGCAGTGTGGGGACAATCTCTGGAAACACCATATATTTT. This translates into CASSVGTISGNTIYF.

The chain recombines TRBV30 with TRBJ1-2; 7 bases are a match to TRBD1. Germline V gene lookup returns CDR1 GTSNPN and CDR2 SVGIG (reference sequence). The CDR3 totals 12 residues. V trimming: 1 base; J trimming: 8 bases; junction bases outside the gene matches: 4. The DNA for the CDR3 is TGTGCCTGGAGTGAGACAGGGCACGGCTACACCTTC. It encodes CAWSETGHGYTF.

This clone counts as medium-sized. The chain carries TRBV11-3 and TRBJ2-5; 7 nucleotides line up with TRBD2. V shed 3 bases and J 5 bases; nucleotides not matched to a gene: 15. This CDR3 comprises 17 residues. The germline V gene encodes CDR1 SGHNT and CDR2 YENEEA. The CDR3 region has the DNA TGTGCCAGCAGCTTGGCCACCGGGCGGGGGAGCCACGAGACCCAGTACTTC. Protein product: CASSLATGRGSHETQYF.

In its sample, this clone was seen a few times. The CDR3 sequence is CASSRPGLARNEQFF. In DNA form, the CDR3 reads TGTGCCAGCAGCCGACCGGGCCTCGCGCGGAATGAGCAGTTCTTC. The chain has TRBV11-3 and TRBJ2-1; no firm D call. Trimming left V 5 bases short and J 7 bases short, with 18 bases between. The germline gives CDR1 SGHNT, CDR2 YENEEA. The CDR3 is 15 amino acids. Looking up the rest from reference TRBV11-3 and TRBJ2-1 gives the full variable domain: EAGVVQSPRYKIIEKKQPVAFWCNPISGHNTLYWYLQNLGQGPELLIRYENEEAVDDSQLPKDRFSAERLKGVDSTLKIQPAELGDSAVYLCASSRPGLARNEQFFGPGTRLTVL.

By share of the sample, this clone is medium-sized (0.01 to 0.1%). The gene calls are TRBV11-3 and TRBJ1-5; D is perhaps TRBD1 (6 bases). This CDR3 comprises 15 residues. Germline CDR1 reads SGHNT; CDR2 reads YENEEA. V lost 4 bases and J lost 3, with 13 bases in between. The CDR3 loop is CASSYRVGPNQPQHF. The CDR3, as DNA: TGTGCCAGCAGCTACAGGGTGGGGCCCAATCAGCCCCAGCATTTT.

This clone is deemed medium-sized. The V gene is TRBV11-3, the J gene TRBJ1-2, with unresolved D. Germline CDR1 reads SGHNT; CDR2 reads YENEEA. V dropped 3 bases and J dropped 3 bases, with 11 bases sitting between them. The CDR3 covers 14 residues. For the CDR3, the DNA is TGTGCCAGCAGCTTGAACCCCACTGACTATGGCTACACCTTC. It codes for CASSLNPTDYGYTF.

This clone was picked up one time. This chain links TRBV5-1 with TRBJ1-4, with TRBD1 matching 9 bases. The CDR3 spans 18 residues. Germline V gives CDR1 SGHRS, CDR2 YFSETQ. V lost 3 bases, J lost 1 base, and 10 bases stayed unmatched. This chain's CDR3 is CASSWRVPGQGTNEKLFF. The CDR3 bases are TGCGCCAGCAGCTGGAGAGTCCCGGGACAGGGAACTAATGAAAAACTGTTTTTT.

This clone was seen a few times. The CDR3 DNA reads as TGTGCCAGCAGCTCCTCAGGGGACCATAATGAAGCTTTCTTT. Translation: CASSSSGDHNEAFF. The chain couples TRBV11-3 to TRBJ1-1; tentative D call: TRBD1 (6 bases). Deletions cut 4 bases from V and 7 bases from J, with 16 bases between. The CDR3 sequence is 14 residues long. From germline, CDR1 is SGHNT and CDR2 YENEEA. Looking up the rest from reference TRBV11-3 and TRBJ1-1 gives the full variable domain: EAGVVQSPRYKIIEKKQPVAFWCNPISGHNTLYWYLQNLGQGPELLIRYENEEAVDDSQLPKDRFSAERLKGVDSTLKIQPAELGDSAVYLCASSSSGDHNEAFFGQGTRLTVV.

This sequence joins TRBV6-8 and TRBJ2-7; 13 nucleotides agree with TRBD2. The length of the CDR3 is 20 residues. Germline V gene lookup returns CDR1 MNHGY and CDR2 SAAAGT. V shed 0 bases and J 3 bases; nucleotides not matched to a gene: 14. Here the CDR3 DNA reads TGTGCCAGCAGTTACTCGAGTCGGGGGACTAGCGGGGTGAGCGACTACGAGCAGTACTTC. This gives the protein CASSYSSRGTSGVSDYEQYF.

This clone was seen only a few times. The V and J genes are TRBV30 and TRBJ1-3; no reliable D call. The germline V gene has CDR1 GTSNPN and CDR2 SVGIG (reference sequence). The germline V and J ends were trimmed by 0 bases and 0 bases, with 12 bases remaining between them. The CDR3 sequence is 16 residues long. The CDR3 region is CAWSVKGRSSGNTIYF. The CDR3 DNA sequence: TGTGCCTGGAGTGTTAAGGGCCGAAGCTCTGGAAACACCATATATTTT.

This clone was observed a few times. The CDR3 nucleotides are TGTGCCAGCAGCGGACGGGTCAGGGGGTACAATGAGCAGTTCTTC. Protein sequence: CASSGRVRGYNEQFF. This chain links TRBV11-3 with TRBJ2-1; 7 bases line up with TRBD1. Losses at the gene ends were 5 bases for V and 4 bases for J; bases not matched to a gene: 8. Germline lookup yields CDR1 SGHNT and CDR2 YENEEA. The length of the CDR3 is 15 residues. Full variable domain (rest looked up from reference TRBV11-3 and TRBJ2-1): EAGVVQSPRYKIIEKKQPVAFWCNPISGHNTLYWYLQNLGQGPELLIRYENEEAVDDSQLPKDRFSAERLKGVDSTLKIQPAELGDSAVYLCASSGRVRGYNEQFFGPGTRLTVL.

By share, this clone counts as medium-sized. The chain is built from TRBV11-3 and TRBJ2-3; 9 bases agree with TRBD2. V gave up 4 bases and J gave up 3 bases; unmatched junction bases: 8. Germline assignment: CDR1 SGHNT and CDR2 YENEEA. The CDR3 has 16 residues. The CDR3 sequence: CASSSRGSGGTDTQYF. Here the CDR3 DNA reads TGTGCCAGCAGCTCACGGGGGAGCGGGGGGACAGATACGCAGTATTTT.

V gene TRBV28 combines with J gene TRBJ1-2, with D possibly matching TRBD1 (6 bases). The CDR3 length is 18 residues. V dropped 3 bases and J dropped 0 bases, with 20 bases sitting between them. The V gene's germline CDR1 is MDHEN and CDR2 SYDVKM. CDR3 DNA: TGTGCCAGCAGTTTCAGTTTCTCATGGGGGGCCCCTAACTATGGCTACACCTTC. Translation: CASSFSFSWGAPNYGYTF.

By proportion, this clone is medium-sized. The rearrangement uses TRBV9 and TRBJ2-1, with TRBD2 matching 11 bases. The CDR3 is 15 amino acids. Germline V lookup: CDR1 SGDLS, CDR2 YYNGEE. V dropped 2 bases and J dropped 7; count of bases not matched to a gene: 5. CDR3 in DNA: TGTGCCAGCAGCGTTAGCGGGAGGGCCGGAAATGAGCAGTTCTTC. Protein sequence: CASSVSGRAGNEQFF.

This clone was found a few times. The V call is TRBV11-3, the J call TRBJ2-2, with 10 bases that match TRBD2. This CDR3 spans 16 amino acids. Per the germline V gene, CDR1 is SGHNT and CDR2 is YENEEA. The V gene end was trimmed by 5 bases and the J gene end by 7 bases; junction bases not matched to a gene: 10. The CDR3 DNA sequence: TGTGCCAGCAGCCGATCAGCGGGAGGGCTCGGCGGGGAGCTGTTTTTT. It is translated as CASSRSAGGLGGELFF. The entire variable domain, with the rest obtained from reference TRBV11-3 and TRBJ2-2, is as follows: EAGVVQSPRYKIIEKKQPVAFWCNPISGHNTLYWYLQNLGQGPELLIRYENEEAVDDSQLPKDRFSAERLKGVDSTLKIQPAELGDSAVYLCASSRSAGGLGGELFFGEGSRLTVL.

This clone was detected a few times. The chain employs TRBV9 and TRBJ2-1; TRBD2 is a possible D gene (6 bases). The CDR3 has 12 residues. Trimming pared 8 bases from V and 6 bases from J, leaving 12 bases between. Germline V CDR1 and CDR2: SGDLS, YYNGEE. The CDR3 spells CASGGGGNEQFF. CDR3 sequence (DNA): TGTGCCAGTGGGGGAGGTGGCAATGAGCAGTTCTTC. Complete variable domain (other parts from reference TRBV9 and TRBJ2-1): DSGVTQTPKHLITATGQRVTLRCSPRSGDLSVYWYQQSLDQGLQFLIQYYNGEERAKGNILERFSAQQFPDLHSELNLSSLELGDSALYFCASGGGGNEQFFGPGTRLTVL.

This clone turned up a few times. This chain links TRBV29-1 with TRBJ1-1; D is unclear. This CDR3 has 13 residues. Germline values: CDR1 SQVTM, CDR2 ANQGSEA. V lost 7 bases and J lost 0, with 12 bases in between. The CDR3 reads CSATRELNTEAFF. The CDR3 DNA sequence: TGCAGCGCCACCCGGGAACTGAACACTGAAGCTTTCTTT.

This sequence joins TRBV30 and TRBJ2-2; no clear D gene. Trimming pared 3 bases from V and 1 base from J, leaving 9 bases between. The CDR3 covers 14 residues. CDR1 and CDR2 (germline): GTSNPN, SVGIG (reference sequence). The CDR3 region is CAWRSPLNTGELFF. CDR3 DNA sequence: TGTGCCTGGAGATCACCGCTGAACACCGGGGAGCTGTTTTTT.

This clone has only a few counts. The rearrangement uses TRBV29-1 and TRBJ1-3; a possible D gene is TRBD1 (5 bases). Looked up from germline, CDR1 is SQVTM and CDR2 is ANQGSEA. The CDR3 runs 16 residues. V was shortened by 6 bases and J by 0 bases, with 18 bases between the two germline ends. The CDR3 DNA is TGCAGCGTGCAAGCGGGGGGAGGGAGCTCTGGAAACACCATATATTTT. Its translation is CSVQAGGGSSGNTIYF.

A few counts support this clone. CDR3 residues: CASSHIAGRLNTEAFF. The CDR3 DNA follows: TGTGCCAGCAGCCATATTGCGGGACGATTGAACACTGAAGCTTTCTTT. J is TRBJ1-1 and V is TRBV6-8, with D maybe TRBD1 (5 bases). This CDR3 is 16 amino acids long. V lost 6 bases and J 0 bases, leaving 17 bases between the germline ends. Germline CDR1 is MNHGY and CDR2 is SAAAGT.

This clone is medium-sized. The chain links TRBV4-1 to TRBJ1-2; tentatively, D is TRBD1 (5 bases). Germline V gene data show CDR1 as MGHRA and CDR2 as YSYEKL. The CDR3 sequence is 16 residues long. V lost 0 bases and J 4 bases, leaving 15 bases between the germline ends. The CDR3 here is CASSQDESSGGYGYTF. In DNA form, the CDR3 reads TGCGCCAGCAGCCAAGATGAGTCTTCGGGGGGCTATGGCTACACCTTC.

By sample share, this clone is medium-sized. The gene calls are TRBV6-8 and TRBJ1-1; D is ambiguous. V was pared by 5 bases and J by 0 bases, with 7 bases between. The germline V gene encodes CDR1 MNHGY and CDR2 SAAAGT. This CDR3 has 13 amino acids. The CDR3 DNA is TGTGCCAGCAGTGACACCGTGAACACTGAAGCTTTCTTT. Translated: CASSDTVNTEAFF.

The chain employs TRBV6-8 and TRBJ1-1; possible D gene TRBD1, 5 bases. CDR1 is MNHGY, CDR2 SAAAGT, per germline. This CDR3 is built from 16 residues. Trimming removed 10 bases from V and 1 base from J, with 22 bases in between. CDR3 coding DNA: TGTGCCATCAGGCAGGCGGACAACGGGCCGAACACTGAAGCTTTCTTT. Amino acids: CAIRQADNGPNTEAFF.

By sample fraction, this clone is large. The gene calls are TRBV15 and TRBJ1-2, with D possibly TRBD1 on 5 matching bases. Germline-derived CDR1 and CDR2 are LNHNV and YYDKDF (reference sequence). This CDR3 comprises 15 residues. Trimming removed 1 base from V and 7 bases from J, with 16 bases in between. The CDR3 nucleotides are TGTGCCACCAGCAGAGTACAGGCAGTAGGGTTTGGCTACACCTTC. Amino acids: CATSRVQAVGFGYTF.

The CDR3 DNA sequence: TGCAGCTCGTGGGGCAGCCCGAACACTGAAGCTTTCTTT. Translation gives CSSWGSPNTEAFF. The chain carries TRBV29-1 and TRBJ1-1, with a possible D match to TRBD1 (5 bases). CDR3 length: 13 amino acids. Germline loops: CDR1 SQVTM, CDR2 ANQGSEA. Trimming shortened V by 8 bases and J by 1 base, and 14 bases separated the two germline ends.

The chain links TRBV28 to TRBJ1-1; no reliable D call. V lost 1 base, J lost 5 bases, and 5 bases lay in between. The CDR3 consists of 12 residues. CDR1 is MDHEN, CDR2 SYDVKM, per germline. For the CDR3, the DNA is TGTGCCAGCAGTTTATCAAGGACTGAAGCTTTCTTT. Its translation is CASSLSRTEAFF.